This TCR beta chain was sequenced during a study of T cell changes during pregnancy in multiple sclerosis. Looked up from germline, CDR1 is GTSNPN and CDR2 is SVGIG (reference sequence). This CDR3 is 12 amino acids long. The germline V and J ends were trimmed by 2 bases and 3 bases, with 8 bases remaining between them. Sequencing used immunoSEQ multiplex PCR; TCRdb keeps in-frame clones, though not all of them. The repertoire holds tens of thousands of clones, with around 93% as singletons. The V call is TRBV30, the J call TRBJ2-7; D is unclear. The starting material was peripheral blood, obtained in the second trimester of pregnancy. The clonotype was recovered from a female donor with multiple sclerosis, enrolled in a pregnancy study. CDR3 DNA: TGTGCCTGGAGTCGCGGAGACTACGAGCAGTACTTC. Protein: CAWSRGDYEQYF.